A single sample is the source of the 30 T cell receptor beta chains below, sequenced in a study of identical twins. TCRdb called the 5' RACE reads again in MiXCR, with one record for every CDR3 protein. Of hundreds of thousands of distinct CDR3 sequences listed, over 5% are singletons. Specimen: naive T cells sorted from blood. These receptor sequences come from a man between 18 and 29 years old in good health.

This clonotype was recorded at least ten times. This chain links TRBV29-1 with TRBJ2-3, with a possible D match to TRBD1 (6 bases). This CDR3 is built from 11 residues. The V end was cut by 4 bases, the J end by 5 bases, with 7 bases between. Germline V gene data show CDR1 as SQVTM and CDR2 as ANQGSEA. The CDR3 sequence is CSVADRDTQYF. The CDR3 nucleotides read TGCAGCGTTGCGGACAGAGATACGCAGTATTTT.

The chain joins TRBV3-1 to TRBJ2-7; D tentatively fits TRBD1 or TRBD2 (6 bases each). V was pared by 2 bases and J by 6 bases, with 17 bases between. CDR1 LGHDT and CDR2 YNNKEL come from the germline V gene (reference sequence). The CDR3 is 15 amino acids. The CDR3 region is CASSQNHGGGIEQYV. The CDR3 nucleotides read TGTGCCAGCAGCCAAAATCATGGAGGGGGAATCGAGCAGTACGTC.

This clonotype came up many times. This chain joins TRBV28 and TRBJ2-7; TRBD1 is a possible D gene (5 bases). CDR3 length equals 12 residues. Germline CDR1 and CDR2: MDHEN and SYDVKM. V was cut by 3 bases and J by 4 bases, with 7 bases left in between. The CDR3 nucleotides read TGTGCCAGCAGTTTCAGGGATTACGAGCAGTACTTC. This translates into CASSFRDYEQYF.

This clonotype was observed many times. This chain links TRBV6-6 with TRBJ2-1; no clear D gene. CDR3 size: 12 residues. The V and J ends lost 2 bases and 5 bases respectively, with 4 bases between them. Germline CDR1 and CDR2: MNHNY and SVGAGI (reference sequence). CDR3 residues: CASSYLNNEQFF. CDR3 nucleotide sequence: TGTGCCAGCAGTTACCTTAACAATGAGCAGTTCTTC.

The sample holds a few counts of this clonotype. The CDR3 sequence: CASNFQGEKADTQYF. The CDR3 coding sequence is TGTGCCAGCAACTTCCAAGGGGAGAAAGCAGATACGCAGTATTTT. The J gene is TRBJ2-3, the V gene TRBV27, with D possibly called TRBD1 or TRBD2 (5 bases each). The V gene lost 7 bases and the J gene lost 4 bases, with 18 bases spanning the gap. Germline V CDR1 and CDR2: MNHEY, SMNVEV (reference sequence). CDR3 length equals 15 residues.

This sequence joins TRBV12-3 or TRBV12-4 and TRBJ1-1; D gene unclear. V shed 2 bases and J shed 0 bases, with 7 bases lying between them. This CDR3 comprises 14 residues. CDR3 residues: CASSLHSLNTEAFF. The CDR3 nucleotides read TGTGCCAGCAGTTTACACAGCCTGAACACTGAAGCTTTCTTT.

With regard to this clonotype: The junction shows a germline mismatch at one end, possibly a read error. The rearrangement links TRBV7-7 to TRBJ2-1; D unresolved. The germline gives CDR1 SSHAT, CDR2 FNYEAQ (reference sequence). The CDR3 runs to 13 residues. The CDR3 sequence is CANSLGLYNEQFF. In DNA, the CDR3 is TGTGCCAACAGCTTAGGGCTATACAATGAGCAGTTCTTC.

Ten or more counts support this clonotype. This chain uses TRBV12-3 or TRBV12-4 with TRBJ2-2; tentative D call: TRBD1 (6 bases). Trimming shortened V by 5 bases and J by 3 bases, and 10 bases separated the two germline ends. The CDR3 loop spans 14 amino acids. The CDR3 DNA reads as TGTGCCAGCAGTGCCACAGGGCACACCGGGGAGCTGTTTTTT. It translates to CASSATGHTGELFF.

In its sample, this clonotype was seen many times. The V gene is TRBV20-1, the J gene TRBJ2-4; D may be TRBD1 (5 bases). The CDR3 is made up of 17 amino acids. Germline loops: CDR1 DFQATT, CDR2 SNEGSKA (reference sequence). The V end lost 3 bases, the J end lost 0 bases, and 18 bases lay between the germline ends. The DNA for the CDR3 is TGCAGTGCTAGGAAGGGGATTAGTCCACTAGCCAAAAACATTCAGTACTTC. As protein: CSARKGISPLAKNIQYF.

This clonotype was observed many times. The chain uses TRBV5-1 and TRBJ2-5; the D is unclear. Trimming left V 3 bases short and J 5 bases short, with 11 bases between. This CDR3 contains 13 residues. Germline values: CDR1 SGHRS, CDR2 YFSETQ. CDR3 sequence: CASSSLTRETQYF. The CDR3 coding sequence is TGCGCCAGCAGCTCGCTGACCCGGGAGACCCAGTACTTC.

This clonotype was seen ten or more times. The rearrangement links TRBV29-1 to TRBJ2-1; D is possibly TRBD2 (5 bases). V was cut by 4 bases and J by 2 bases, with 18 bases left in between. The CDR3 loop spans 16 amino acids. The germline V gene encodes CDR1 SQVTM and CDR2 ANQGSEA. The chain's CDR3 is CSVVRRGQKAYNEQFF. CDR3 nucleotides: TGCAGCGTTGTTCGTAGAGGGCAGAAAGCCTACAATGAGCAGTTCTTC.

This clonotype was seen many times. The gene calls are TRBV10-3 and TRBJ2-5, with TRBD1 as a possible D gene (5 bases). Per germline, CDR1 ENHRY and CDR2 SYGVKD. CDR3 length: 13 amino acids. Trimming stripped 6 bases from V and 5 bases from J, with 13 bases between. As DNA, the CDR3 is TGTGCCATCAGGTCAGGGCTTGGGGAGACCCAGTACTTC. Translation gives CAIRSGLGETQYF.

The chain couples TRBV5-1 to TRBJ2-3, with 11 bases matching TRBD2. There are 16 residues in the CDR3. V was clipped by 3 bases and J by 4 bases; unmatched bases: 7. Germline-derived CDR1 and CDR2 are SGHRS and YFSETQ. CDR3 loop: CASSSRLAGIADTQYF. DNA for the CDR3: TGCGCCAGCAGCTCAAGACTAGCGGGAATCGCAGATACGCAGTATTTT.

CDR3 loop: CASSQSSWTSGDNEQFF. In nucleotides, the CDR3 is TGTGCCAGCAGTCAGAGTAGCTGGACTAGCGGCGACAATGAGCAGTTCTTC. The J gene is TRBJ2-1, the V gene TRBV12-3 or TRBV12-4, with TRBD2 matching over 10 bases. Trimming took 5 bases from V and 5 from J; bases not matched to a gene: 12. The CDR3 runs to 17 residues.

This clonotype came up a few times. The rearrangement uses TRBV2 and TRBJ2-4; TRBD2 agrees at 13 bases. The CDR3 has 18 residues. Germline V gives CDR1 SNHLY, CDR2 FYNNEI. V was pared by 1 base and J by 3 bases, with 6 bases of the junction left unmatched. The CDR3 DNA sequence: TGTGCCAGCAGTGAAGAACTAGCGGGAGGGCCGGGCAAAAACATTCAGTACTTC. Its translation is CASSEELAGGPGKNIQYF.

This clonotype was seen ten or more times. The rearrangement links TRBV10-3 to TRBJ2-3, with 9 nucleotides matching TRBD2. This CDR3 spans 15 amino acids. Germline values: CDR1 ENHRY, CDR2 SYGVKD. The V segment lost 4 bases and the J segment 2 bases; nucleotides outside the gene matches: 4. The CDR3 DNA reads TGTGCCATCAGTGGCGGGAGGGACTCCACAGATACGCAGTATTTT. The encoded protein is CAISGGRDSTDTQYF.

This clonotype has just a few counts. The chain has TRBV14 and TRBJ2-1, with TRBD2 matching over 8 bases. The V gene's germline CDR1 is SGHDN and CDR2 FVKESK. There are 15 residues in the CDR3. The J segment lost 7 bases and the V segment lost 3 bases, leaving 8 bases of the junction unmatched. CDR3 nucleotides: TGTGCCAGCAGCCAGGGAGCGGGAGTTTCAAATGAGCAGTTCTTC. Translated, it gives CASSQGAGVSNEQFF.

This clonotype was recorded a few times. CDR3 region: CATSREGGSSYEQYF. The CDR3 DNA sequence: TGTGCCACCAGCAGAGAGGGGGGGTCCTCCTACGAGCAGTACTTC. The J gene is TRBJ2-7, the V gene TRBV15; 7 bases map to TRBD2. Germline trimming cut 0 bases from V and 0 bases from J; bases unmatched to any gene: 2. The CDR3 loop spans 15 amino acids. In germline, CDR1 is LNHNV, CDR2 YYDKDF (reference sequence).

This clonotype showed up many times. The genes are TRBV11-2 and TRBJ2-7, with D possibly TRBD2 on 6 matching bases. Germline CDR1 reads SGHAT; CDR2 reads FQNNGV. The length of the CDR3 is 12 residues. The CDR3 is CASTHEGLHGAV. For the CDR3, the DNA is TGTGCCAGCACCCACGAGGGACTTCACGGTGCGGTC.

This clonotype was seen repeatedly, ten times or more. This sequence joins TRBV12-3 or TRBV12-4 and TRBJ1-5; 7 bases fit TRBD1. This CDR3 is built from 14 residues. The V gene end was trimmed by 6 bases and the J gene end by 4 bases; junction bases not matched to a gene: 6. The CDR3 sequence is CASRNRGLNQPQHF. The CDR3 nucleotides are TGTGCCAGCAGAAACAGGGGTCTGAATCAGCCCCAGCATTTT.

The rearrangement joins TRBV11-2 to TRBJ2-7; 9 nucleotides align to TRBD2. V was pared by 9 bases and J by 2 bases, with 5 bases of the junction left unmatched. The CDR3 sequence is 13 residues long. Per germline, CDR1 SGHAT and CDR2 FQNNGV. CDR3 DNA: TGTGCCAGTACCGGGACTAGCCCCTACGAGCAGTACTTC. It specifies CASTGTSPYEQYF. The full variable domain, rest sourced from reference TRBV11-2 and TRBJ2-7, is EAGVAQSPRYKIIEKRQSVAFWCNPISGHATLYWYQQILGQGPKLLIQFQNNGVVDDSQLPKDRFSAERLKGVDSTLKIQPAKLEDSAVYLCASTGTSPYEQYFGPGTRLTVT.

This clonotype was seen at least ten times. The CDR3 sequence is CASSFRAWAHSYNEQFF. The CDR3 coding sequence is TGTGCCAGCAGCTTTAGAGCCTGGGCCCACTCCTACAATGAGCAGTTCTTC. The V gene is TRBV7-8, the J gene TRBJ2-1; D gene unclear. Trimming removed 3 bases from V and 0 bases from J, with 15 bases in between. Germline V CDR1 and CDR2: SGHVS, FQNEAQ. This CDR3 has 17 residues.

This clonotype was seen repeatedly, ten times or more. The V gene is TRBV29-1, the J gene TRBJ2-5; TRBD2 aligns across 11 bases. CDR3 size: 13 residues. Per germline, CDR1 SQVTM and CDR2 ANQGSEA. The ends lost 7 bases at V and 2 bases at J; junction bases unmatched: 3. CDR3 sequence: CSGRLAGQETQYF. CDR3 nucleotide sequence: TGCAGCGGAAGACTAGCGGGGCAAGAGACCCAGTACTTC.

The rearrangement links TRBV5-6 to TRBJ2-1, with TRBD2 identical over 9 bases. Per germline, CDR1 SGHDT and CDR2 YYEEEE. V was pared by 2 bases and J by 6 bases, with 9 bases of the junction left unmatched. The length of the CDR3 is 16 residues. This chain's CDR3 is CASSFGLAGEVNEQFF. The DNA of the CDR3 is TGTGCCAGCAGCTTCGGTTTAGCGGGAGAAGTCAATGAGCAGTTCTTC.

This clonotype was observed a few times. This chain links TRBV20-1 with TRBJ2-3; 10 positions match TRBD2. Germline V gives CDR1 DFQATT, CDR2 SNEGSKA (reference sequence). This CDR3 has 15 residues. V was clipped by 6 bases and J by 3 bases; unmatched bases: 9. CDR3 bases: TGCAGTGCACGGCTAGCGGGAGCGAGTACAGATACGCAGTATTTT. This codes for CSARLAGASTDTQYF.

This clonotype was counted a few times. J is TRBJ2-7 and V is TRBV21-1; the DNA was not compared with TRBD2, the D call given in the table. TRBV21-1 corresponds to a pseudogene. The CDR3 covers 16 residues. DNA of the CDR3: TGTGCCAGCAGCAAAGTGCTAGCGGCCGGATTGTACGAGCAGTACGTC. It translates to CASSKVLAAGLYEQYV.

The chain joins TRBV24-1 to TRBJ1-5; D remains unclear. Germline V CDR1 and CDR2: KGHDR, SFDVKD. Trimming removed 9 bases at V and 1 base at J, with 18 bases between. The CDR3 covers 16 residues. The CDR3 DNA is TGTGCCACCCGAAGGCGAAAGGGCGGAAGCAATCAGCCCCAGCATTTT. It encodes CATRRRKGGSNQPQHF.

V and J are TRBV11-1 and TRBJ2-3, with 11 bases that match TRBD2. V shed 0 bases, J shed 1 base, and the junction held 3 bases outside the gene matches. CDR1 is SGHAT, CDR2 FQDESV, per germline (reference sequence). CDR3 size: 17 residues. The CDR3: CASSLAPLAGGTDTQYF. CDR3 nucleotides: TGTGCCAGCAGCTTAGCGCCACTAGCGGGGGGCACAGATACGCAGTATTTT.

This clonotype was recorded many times. This chain uses TRBV20-1 with TRBJ2-7, with TRBD1 matching 8 bases. Germline CDR1 is DFQATT and CDR2 is SNEGSKA (reference sequence). Unmatched junction bases numbered 3, after V lost 0 bases and J lost 2 bases. This CDR3 has 14 amino acids. This chain's CDR3 is CSARDQGQAYEQYF. The CDR3 DNA reads TGCAGTGCTAGAGATCAGGGACAGGCCTACGAGCAGTACTTC.

This clonotype turned up a few times. The chain links TRBV30 to TRBJ2-3; no definite D call. The length of the CDR3 is 13 residues. Looked up from germline, CDR1 is GTSNPN and CDR2 is SVGIG (reference sequence). V gave up 1 base and J gave up 4 bases, with 9 bases separating them. The CDR3 bases are TGTGCCTGGAGTGGGGGTTGGGCAGATACGCAGTATTTT. This sequence encodes CAWSGGWADTQYF.